This passage covers 15 T cell receptor beta chains from one sample sequenced in a study of blood T cell repertoires in COVID-19. Assay: immunoSEQ multiplex PCR; the TCRdb copy retains only in-frame clones and omits some. The sample holds approximately 210,000 clones; 70% to 90% are singletons and the top ten take 5.5% to 7%. Sequencing was carried out using peripheral blood. The receptors were gathered from a woman aged 40 to 55 who had recovered from COVID-19.

This chain links TRBV29-1 with TRBJ1-5; weak D call: TRBD1 (5 bases). This CDR3 spans 13 amino acids. Germline values: CDR1 SQVTM, CDR2 ANQGSEA. With 5 bases removed from V and 5 bases from J, the gap between germline ends came to 13 bases. In DNA form, the CDR3 reads TGCAGCGTTCGCCAAGGAGGGGATCAGCCCCAGCATTTT. The encoded protein is CSVRQGGDQPQHF. Supplemented by reference TRBV29-1 and TRBJ1-5, the full variable domain reads SAVISQKPSRDICQRGTSLTIQCQVDSQVTMMFWYRQQPGQSLTLIATANQGSEATYESGFVIDKFPISRPNLTFSTLTVSNMSPEDSSIYLCSVRQGGDQPQHFGDGTRLSIL.

The V and J genes are TRBV5-1 and TRBJ1-2; D is unclear. The CDR3 loop spans 14 amino acids. From germline, CDR1 is SGHRS and CDR2 YFSETQ. V lost 0 bases and J lost 2, with 8 bases in between. This chain's CDR3 is CASSLDRGNYGYTF. DNA of the CDR3: TGCGCCAGCAGCTTGGATCGGGGAAACTATGGCTACACCTTC.

The V gene is TRBV6-4, the J gene TRBJ2-1; the match to TRBD1 covers 9 bases. CDR1 is MRHNA and CDR2 is SNTAGT in the germline V gene. V was clipped by 0 bases and J by 7 bases; unmatched bases: 4. The CDR3 sequence is 15 residues long. CDR3 sequence: CASSDSRGQGNEQFF. DNA of the CDR3: TGTGCCAGCAGTGACTCACGGGGACAGGGAAATGAGCAGTTCTTC.

The chain links TRBV7-9 to TRBJ2-1; D gene ambiguous. Germline CDR1 and CDR2: SEHNR and FQNEAQ (reference sequence). The CDR3 contains 13 residues. Trimming removed 1 base at V and 6 bases at J, with 7 bases between. The CDR3 DNA reads TGTGCCAGCAGCTTAGTTAGAGGCAATGAGCAGTTCTTC. Its protein is CASSLVRGNEQFF.

The V call is TRBV29-1, the J call TRBJ2-5; 9 bases line up with TRBD2. The CDR3 is made up of 18 amino acids. Losses at the gene ends were 0 bases for V and 1 base for J; bases not matched to a gene: 12. Germline loops: CDR1 SQVTM, CDR2 ANQGSEA. The DNA for the CDR3 is TGCAGCGTTGAAGACCCAACTAGCGGGCCAACCATCCAAGAGACCCAGTACTTC. Amino acids: CSVEDPTSGPTIQETQYF.

The chain is built from TRBV10-3 and TRBJ2-3, with 7 bases that match TRBD1. J lost 2 bases, V lost 6 bases, and 8 bases had no gene match. The CDR3 consists of 15 residues. CDR1 ENHRY and CDR2 SYGVKD come from the germline V gene. The CDR3 protein is CAISSPTGTTDTQYF. The DNA of the CDR3 is TGTGCCATCAGCTCCCCGACAGGGACCACAGATACGCAGTATTTT.

The chain employs TRBV6-5 and TRBJ2-6, with a tentative D call TRBD1 (5 bases). Trimming left V 7 bases short and J 4 bases short, with 8 bases between. Germline V gene sequence: CDR1 MNHEY, CDR2 SVGAGI. This CDR3 is 13 amino acids long. CDR3 amino acids: CASTRVGANVLTF. The DNA for the CDR3 is TGTGCCAGCACCAGGGTCGGGGCCAACGTCCTGACTTTC.

This sequence joins TRBV5-1 and TRBJ1-1, with D perhaps TRBD1 (5 bases). V lost 1 base and J 1 base, leaving 14 bases between the germline ends. This CDR3 contains 16 residues. Germline CDR1 reads SGHRS; CDR2 reads YFSETQ. CDR3 in DNA: TGCGCCAGCAGCTTGACAAAGGGGAAAGGGAACACTGAAGCTTTCTTT. It yields the protein CASSLTKGKGNTEAFF. The full variable domain, in which reference TRBV5-1 and TRBJ1-1 provide the parts outside the CDR3, is KAGVTQTPRYLIKTRGQQVTLSCSPISGHRSVSWYQQTPGQGLQFLFEYFSETQRNKGNFPGRFSGRQFSNSRSEMNVSTLELGDSALYLCASSLTKGKGNTEAFFGQGTRLTVV.

This chain's CDR3 is CASSAQAGDGYTF. As DNA, the CDR3 is TGTGCCAGCAGTGCCCAGGCCGGGGATGGCTACACCTTC. The genes are TRBV25-1 and TRBJ1-2; D is uncertain. The germline V gene encodes CDR1 MGHDK and CDR2 SYGVNS. CDR3 length: 13 residues. V was trimmed by 4 bases and J by 6 bases, leaving 12 bases between them.

The chain has TRBV6-5 and TRBJ2-1; D possibly corresponds to TRBD1 (5 bases). This CDR3 is 16 amino acids long. The V end lost 4 bases, the J end lost 5 bases, and 18 bases lay between the germline ends. The germline V gene encodes CDR1 MNHEY and CDR2 SVGAGI. CDR3 sequence (DNA): TGTGCCAGCAGTTCGCCTTTGTGGGGCCCGAACAATGAGCAGTTCTTC. This codes for CASSSPLWGPNNEQFF.

V and J are TRBV9 and TRBJ1-1; 7 bases agree with TRBD1. V was clipped by 0 bases and J by 8 bases; unmatched bases: 7. The CDR3 has 14 amino acids. The germline CDR1 and CDR2 sequences are SGDLS and YYNGEE. The CDR3 region has the DNA TGTGCCAGCAGCGTAGGTCCGGGAGGGGGCGAAGCTTTCTTT. It is translated as CASSVGPGGGEAFF.

This sequence joins TRBV29-1 and TRBJ1-1; D possibly corresponds to TRBD1 (6 bases). V was shortened by 7 bases and J by 3 bases, with 12 bases between the two germline ends. This CDR3 has 12 residues. Germline lookup yields CDR1 SQVTM and CDR2 ANQGSEA. CDR3 sequence: CSAGAGDTEAFF. The CDR3 DNA reads TGCAGCGCTGGGGCAGGGGACACTGAAGCTTTCTTT. The full variable domain, rest sourced from reference TRBV29-1 and TRBJ1-1, is SAVISQKPSRDICQRGTSLTIQCQVDSQVTMMFWYRQQPGQSLTLIATANQGSEATYESGFVIDKFPISRPNLTFSTLTVSNMSPEDSSIYLCSAGAGDTEAFFGQGTRLTVV.

The chain links TRBV2 to TRBJ2-3; 7 bases fit TRBD2. V dropped 7 bases and J dropped 4; count of bases not matched to a gene: 8. This CDR3 comprises 14 residues. Germline V gene sequence: CDR1 SNHLY, CDR2 FYNNEI. The DNA for the CDR3 is TGTGCCAGCAATTGGCTAGCGGTGTCAGATACGCAGTATTTT. Translated: CASNWLAVSDTQYF.

The chain uses TRBV19 and TRBJ1-1, with D tentatively TRBD1 (6 bases). The CDR3 loop spans 14 amino acids. Deletions cut 5 bases from V and 1 base from J, with 11 bases between. The V gene's germline CDR1 is LNHDA and CDR2 SQIVND (reference sequence). The CDR3, as DNA: TGTGCCAGTAGTTTCGACAGGCCGAACACTGAAGCTTTCTTT. This sequence encodes CASSFDRPNTEAFF.

The chain combines TRBV5-1 with TRBJ1-1; D may be TRBD1 (6 bases). CDR1 is SGHRS, CDR2 YFSETQ, per germline. V shed 5 bases and J shed 3 bases, with 17 bases lying between them. The CDR3 is 15 amino acids. The CDR3 loop reads CASRLTGSRDTEAFF. The CDR3 nucleotides are TGCGCCAGCAGGTTAACAGGGTCCCGGGACACTGAAGCTTTCTTT.